Each of the 3 T cell receptor beta chains below was sequenced from the same sample in a study of long-term antiretroviral therapy in people with HIV. Researchers report immunoSEQ v3.0 was run at survey level. Assay: immunoSEQ multiplex PCR; the TCRdb copy retains only in-frame clones and omits some. The repertoire includes 20,000 to 25,000 clones, roughly 82% of them detected once, and 5% sits in the top ten. Sequencing was performed on unsorted PBMCs, taken 0.3 years after starting antiretroviral therapy. The receptor source for this set is a man aged 50 to 59 with HIV.

The V gene is TRBV30, the J gene TRBJ1-1; tentative D call: TRBD1 (5 bases). Germline assignment: CDR1 GTSNPN and CDR2 SVGIG (reference sequence). V lost 1 base and J lost 4, with 25 bases in between. The CDR3 is made up of 18 amino acids. CDR3 amino acids: CAWSGGDLQTELSTEAFF. DNA of the CDR3: TGTGCCTGGAGTGGGGGGGACCTTCAAACTGAATTGAGCACTGAAGCTTTCTTT.

The genes are TRBV15 and TRBJ2-4, with D tentatively TRBD2 (5 bases). V was pared by 3 bases and J by 7 bases, with 13 bases between. CDR1 LNHNV and CDR2 YYDKDF come from the germline V gene (reference sequence). The CDR3 has 14 residues. CDR3 sequence reads: CATSSGLERNIQYF. CDR3 bases: TGTGCCACCAGCAGTGGGCTAGAGCGGAACATTCAGTACTTC.

The chain carries TRBV4-3 and TRBJ2-3, with a weak D call TRBD1 (5 bases). Between the trimmed V and J ends, which lost 6 bases and 2 bases, there was a span of 18 bases. Germline CDR1 is LGHNA and CDR2 is YSLEER. CDR3 size: 16 residues. The CDR3 bases are TGCGCCAGCAGGGACATTCACGGCGGTTTCACAGATACGCAGTATTTT. Its protein is CASRDIHGGFTDTQYF.